The 2 T cell receptor beta chains below all came from one sample that was sequenced in a study of cytomegalovirus exposure and HLA in healthy donors. The table came from immunoSEQ multiplex PCR; TCRdb's copy has only in-frame clones and leaves some out. The sample holds over 60,000 clones, about 95% seen once. Sample: PBMCs. Receptor source: a man aged 18-30 years in good health and CMV-seronegative.

The chain couples TRBV15 to TRBJ1-2, with D unresolved. Between the trimmed V and J ends, which lost 3 bases and 5 bases, there was a span of 13 bases. The CDR3 length is 14 residues. Germline V gene lookup returns CDR1 LNHNV and CDR2 YYDKDF (reference sequence). The CDR3 reads CATSRPGILYGYTF. CDR3 nucleotide sequence: TGTGCCACCAGCAGGCCCGGTATTTTATATGGCTACACCTTC.

The chain uses TRBV5-5 and TRBJ2-6; TRBD2 aligns across 11 bases. The trim removed 2 bases at V and 0 bases at J, leaving 7 bases unmatched. The CDR3 contains 19 residues. Per germline, CDR1 SGHKS and CDR2 YYEKEE (reference sequence). This CDR3 reads CASSLLAGDPSSGANVLTF. The CDR3, as DNA: TGTGCCAGCAGCTTACTAGCGGGGGACCCTAGCTCTGGGGCCAACGTCCTGACTTTC.